The T cell receptor (beta chain) described here comes from a study of tumor-infiltrating lymphocytes in localized non-small cell lung cancer. Study details: Several tumor histologies, both smoking statuses, and some post-neoadjuvant chemotherapy samples were included. Tumor tissue and non-adjacent uninvolved lung came from each patient.

This clone was seen a few times. The target antigen is unknown. Study-wide results and caveats: Tumors had more T cell infiltration than uninvolved lung, per TCRbeta sequencing and CD3 counts. Available tissue quantity limited TCR sequencing to a patient subset.

The germline gives CDR1 SEHNR, CDR2 FQNEAQ (reference sequence). The V segment lost 4 bases and the J segment 9 bases; nucleotides outside the gene matches: 11. The CDR3 is 15 residues long. The data were produced by immunoSEQ multiplex PCR, yet TCRdb's version contains in-frame clones alone and is incomplete. This sample has 15,000 to 20,000 clones, with 55% to 80% found just once. Sample: lung tumor tissue. This clonotype originated in a human donor with non-small cell lung cancer. The gene calls are TRBV7-9 and TRBJ1-4, with 7 bases matching TRBD1. CDR3 DNA sequence: TGTGCCAGCAGCTACACAGGGGAAGAATCCCAAAAACTGTTTTTT. Translated, it gives CASSYTGEESQKLFF.